Listed here are 17 T cell receptor beta chains from one sample, sequenced in a study of regulatory T cells in long-lasting Graves disease (TCRdb year 2021). Read against the paper, the sample's time point label means: newly diagnosed GD, antithyroid drugs for less than 3 months. For both TCR sequencing and RNA sequencing, RNA was extracted from PBMCs using TRIzol. Library generation was performed with multiplex PCR. TCRdb names Illumina HiSeq 4000 as the instrument used. To build TCR beta libraries, CDR3 regions were amplified by Arm-PCR using iRepertoire HTBI primers. TCRdb redid the processing of the public reads, applying fastp at Q25 and MiXCR, and retained in-frame beta chains. CDR3 protein duplicates are merged, each entry listing the most common genes and DNA. The sample records more than 300,000 distinct CDR3 sequences, roughly 15% of which are singletons. 20% to 25% of the sample goes to the ten largest clones.

Sample: peripheral blood mononuclear cells (PBMCs), taken at new diagnosis, from a patient treated with antithyroid drugs. The origin of the receptors is a female donor with Graves disease.

This chain uses TRBV7-3 with TRBJ2-5; 10 bases fit TRBD2. CDR1 SGHTA and CDR2 FQGTGA come from the germline V gene. The CDR3 spans 16 residues. Trimming at V came to 8 bases and at J to 2 bases, leaving 11 bases not matched to a gene. Here the CDR3 DNA reads TGTGCCAGCTTTGGGGGAGCGGGGGGGCGACAAGAGACCCAGTACTTC. This sequence encodes CASFGGAGGRQETQYF. The entire variable domain, with the rest obtained from reference TRBV7-3 and TRBJ2-5, is as follows: GAGVSQTPSNKVTEKGKYVELRCDPISGHTALYWYRQSLGQGPEFLIYFQGTGAADDSGLPNDRFFAVRPEGSVSTLKIQRTERGDSAVYLCASFGGAGGRQETQYFGPGTRLLVL.

This clonotype has more than one count but fewer than ten. V gene TRBV9 combines with J gene TRBJ1-3, with D perhaps TRBD1 (5 bases). This CDR3 has 17 residues. V lost 3 bases to trimming and J lost 2 bases, with 18 bases between them. Germline CDR1 and CDR2: SGDLS and YYNGEE. Here the CDR3 DNA reads TGTGCCAGCAGCGGCCGGACTCTTCGGGGCCCTGGAAACACCATATATTTT. The encoded protein is CASSGRTLRGPGNTIYF.

At least ten counts were recorded for this clonotype. The germline gene is not matched at one end of the junction; a read error may be the cause. V and J are TRBV5-1 and TRBJ1-5, with 9 bases that match TRBD1. Germline assignment: CDR1 SGHRS and CDR2 YFSETQ. There are 15 residues in the CDR3. The CDR3 DNA reads TGTGCCAGCAGCTTAGCGGGACAGGGTAATCAGCCCCAGCATTTT. Translating gives CASSLAGQGNQPQHF.

This clonotype has ten or more counts. This chain joins TRBV12-3 or TRBV12-4 and TRBJ1-2; perhaps TRBD1 as D (6 bases). V was trimmed by 6 bases and J by 4 bases, leaving 21 bases between them. The length of the CDR3 is 16 residues. The CDR3 coding sequence is TGTGCCAGCAGATGGCATGGCAGGGGTCAGAGCTATGGCTACACCTTC. This gives the protein CASRWHGRGQSYGYTF.

Remarks on this clonotype: One base away lies a much larger clone, so this may be a sequencing read error. The J gene is TRBJ2-1, the V gene TRBV20-1, with TRBD1 as a possible D gene (6 bases). Trimming cost V 3 bases and J 13 bases, with 19 bases left between them. The CDR3 length is 13 residues. The germline gives CDR1 DFQATT, CDR2 SNEGSKA (reference sequence). Here the CDR3 reads CSASRGQRNIQFF. DNA of the CDR3: TGCAGTGCTAGTCGGGGACAACGGAACATTCAGTTCTTC.

Comments on this clonotype: A much more abundant neighbour one base away suggests this may be a read error. The rearrangement uses TRBV6-8 and TRBJ1-5, with 7 bases aligning to TRBD1. CDR1 MNHGY and CDR2 SAAAGT come from the germline V gene. The length of the CDR3 is 15 residues. CDR3 loop: CAGSPLDRDGQPQHF. The CDR3 coding sequence is TGTGCCGGCAGTCCCCTCGACAGGGATGGACAGCCCCAGCATTTT.

This clonotype was seen ten or more times. The chain has TRBV29-1 and TRBJ1-2; D perhaps matches TRBD1 (5 bases). Germline V gene lookup returns CDR1 SQVTM and CDR2 ANQGSEA. This CDR3 comprises 13 residues. V was clipped by 1 base and J by 8 bases, with 14 bases between them. The CDR3 DNA sequence: TGCAGCGTTGAAGGGGCAGTGGGGGTCGGCTACACCTTC. Translation: CSVEGAVGVGYTF.

This clonotype was recorded many times. The chain joins TRBV28 to TRBJ2-5; D may be TRBD2 (5 bases). Germline V gene lookup returns CDR1 MDHEN and CDR2 SYDVKM. This CDR3 region has 16 residues. With 3 bases removed from V and 2 bases from J, the gap between germline ends came to 16 bases. The CDR3 region is CASSFPLADVQETQYF. The CDR3 DNA reads TGTGCCAGCAGTTTCCCCCTAGCAGACGTTCAAGAGACCCAGTACTTC.

This clonotype was seen a few times. The chain combines TRBV20-1 with TRBJ1-3; 8 nucleotides match TRBD1. Trimming at V came to 1 base and at J to 2 bases, leaving 7 bases not matched to a gene. The germline gives CDR1 DFQATT, CDR2 SNEGSKA (reference sequence). CDR3 size: 16 residues. The DNA for the CDR3 is TGCAGTGCTAGAGTGATTGACAGGGGCGCTGGAAACACCATATATTTT. Translation gives CSARVIDRGAGNTIYF.

The chain recombines TRBV6-1 with TRBJ2-2, with D perhaps given as TRBD1 or TRBD2 (5 bases each). Germline V gene sequence: CDR1 MNHNS, CDR2 SASEGT. The ends were cut back, 6 bases at V and 7 bases at J, with 21 bases in the middle. This CDR3 contains 16 residues. The DNA for the CDR3 is TGTGCCAGCAGCTACTTCCGGGACGGGTACATCGGGGAGCTGTTTTTT. This translates into CASSYFRDGYIGELFF.

This clonotype appeared many times. The V call is TRBV7-2, the J call TRBJ2-1, with D perhaps given as TRBD1 or TRBD2 (6 bases each). This CDR3 is built from 16 residues. The germline V and J ends were trimmed by 7 bases and 5 bases, with 21 bases remaining between them. Germline V CDR1 and CDR2: SGHTA, FQGNSA. This CDR3 reads CASIPTGLPGDNEQFF. In DNA form, the CDR3 reads TGTGCCAGCATTCCAACGGGACTTCCAGGGGACAATGAGCAGTTCTTC.

This clonotype showed up many times. V usage is TRBV19 and J usage is TRBJ2-1, with a weak D call TRBD2 (6 bases). Looked up from germline, CDR1 is LNHDA and CDR2 is SQIVND (reference sequence). The length of the CDR3 is 15 residues. Trimming removed 3 bases at V and 0 bases at J, with 9 bases between. The DNA for the CDR3 is TGTGCCAGTAGTATGCTGACTAGCTCCTACAATGAGCAGTTCTTC. Amino acids: CASSMLTSSYNEQFF.

For the CDR3, the DNA is TGTGCCAGCAGACTAGCACAGGGGGGTACCGGGGAGCTGTTTTTT. Translated: CASRLAQGGTGELFF. This sequence joins TRBV7-2 and TRBJ2-2; 8 bases fit TRBD1. V lost 6 bases and J lost 5; bases outside the gene matches: 8. Germline CDR1 SGHTA, CDR2 FQGNSA. The CDR3 extends over 15 amino acids.

The rearrangement joins TRBV6-1 to TRBJ2-7; D unresolved. The CDR3 length is 15 residues. V was shortened by 7 bases and J by 3 bases, with 19 bases between the two germline ends. Germline CDR1 is MNHNS and CDR2 is SASEGT. The CDR3 sequence: CASKFRAAESYEQYF. DNA for the CDR3: TGTGCCAGCAAATTTAGGGCGGCGGAGAGCTACGAGCAGTACTTC.

This clonotype was seen ten or more times. This chain uses TRBV3-1 with TRBJ2-1, with 9 bases matching TRBD1. The germline CDR1 and CDR2 sequences are LGHDT and YNNKEL (reference sequence). The CDR3 consists of 15 residues. V lost 1 base to trimming and J lost 6 bases; unmatched junction nucleotides: 4. The DNA for the CDR3 is TGTGCCAGCAGCCAAGTAGGGACAGGGTCCAATGAGCAGTTCTTC. Translated, it gives CASSQVGTGSNEQFF.

In this sample, this clonotype turned up many times. The chain couples TRBV6-1 to TRBJ2-3; 12 nucleotides line up with TRBD1. This CDR3 has 17 residues. Germline CDR1 and CDR2: MNHNS and SASEGT. The V gene end was trimmed by 7 bases and the J gene end by 1 base; junction bases not matched to a gene: 9. CDR3 sequence reads: CASIHGTGGAGTDTQYF. CDR3 bases: TGTGCCAGCATCCACGGGACAGGGGGCGCGGGCACAGATACGCAGTATTTT.

This clonotype was recorded at least ten times. The gene calls are TRBV30 and TRBJ1-2, with D perhaps matching TRBD1 (5 bases). Looked up from germline, CDR1 is GTSNPN and CDR2 is SVGIG (reference sequence). This CDR3 is built from 13 residues. V shed 6 bases and J shed 7 bases, with 18 bases lying between them. Here the CDR3 reads CACRDPTKGGYTF. As DNA, the CDR3 is TGTGCCTGTCGGGACCCGACAAAGGGTGGCTACACCTTC.